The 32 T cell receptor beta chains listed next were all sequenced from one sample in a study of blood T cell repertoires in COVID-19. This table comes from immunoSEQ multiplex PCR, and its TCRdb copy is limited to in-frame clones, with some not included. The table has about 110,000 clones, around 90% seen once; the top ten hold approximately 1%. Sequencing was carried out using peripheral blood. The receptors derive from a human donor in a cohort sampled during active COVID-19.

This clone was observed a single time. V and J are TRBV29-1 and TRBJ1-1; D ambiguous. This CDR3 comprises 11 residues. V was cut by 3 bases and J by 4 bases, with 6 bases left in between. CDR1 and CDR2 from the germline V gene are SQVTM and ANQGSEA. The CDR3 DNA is TGCAGCGTTGACGGAGGCACTGAAGCTTTCTTT. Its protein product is CSVDGGTEAFF.

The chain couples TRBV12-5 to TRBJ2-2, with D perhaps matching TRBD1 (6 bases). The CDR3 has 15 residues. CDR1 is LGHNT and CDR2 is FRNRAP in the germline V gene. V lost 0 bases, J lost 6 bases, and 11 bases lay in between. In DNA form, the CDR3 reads TGTGCTAGTGGTTTGGTACAGGGACCGGCCGGGGAGCTGTTTTTT. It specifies CASGLVQGPAGELFF.

This chain's CDR3 is CASSVGLAGGADTQYF. The CDR3 DNA is TGTGCCAGCAGCGTGGGGTTAGCGGGGGGGGCGGATACGCAGTATTTT. The genes are TRBV9 and TRBJ2-3, with 11 positions matching TRBD2. The junction had 8 bases not matched to a gene; V was cut back by 2 bases and J by 6 bases. Germline values: CDR1 SGDLS, CDR2 YYNGEE. The length of the CDR3 is 16 residues.

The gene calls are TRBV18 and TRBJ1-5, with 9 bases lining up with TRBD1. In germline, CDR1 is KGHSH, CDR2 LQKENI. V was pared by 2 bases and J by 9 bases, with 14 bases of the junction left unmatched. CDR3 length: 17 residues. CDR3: CASSPTPPGQGLPPQHF. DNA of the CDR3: TGTGCCAGCTCACCAACTCCTCCGGGACAGGGTTTACCGCCCCAGCATTTT.

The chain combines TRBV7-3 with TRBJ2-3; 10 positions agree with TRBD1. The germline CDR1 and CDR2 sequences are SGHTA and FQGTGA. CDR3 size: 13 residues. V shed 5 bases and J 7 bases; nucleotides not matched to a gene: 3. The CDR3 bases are TGTGCCAGCAGCCAGACAGGGGGCAATACGCAGTATTTT. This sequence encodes CASSQTGGNTQYF.

DNA for the CDR3: TGTGCCAGCAGCCCAAACGAGGCTAGCGTTGATACGCAGTATTTT. Translation gives CASSPNEASVDTQYF. The V call is TRBV7-9, the J call TRBJ2-3; TRBD2 is a possible D gene (6 bases). The CDR3 length is 15 residues. In germline, CDR1 is SEHNR, CDR2 FQNEAQ (reference sequence). Trimming removed 5 bases at V and 6 bases at J, with 18 bases between. Full variable domain (outside the CDR3, taken from reference TRBV7-9 and TRBJ2-3): DTGVSQNPRHKITKRGQNVTFRCDPISEHNRLYWYRQTLGQGPEFLTYFQNEAQLEKSRLLSDRFSAERPKGSFSTLEIQRTEQGDSAMYLCASSPNEASVDTQYFGPGTRLTVL.

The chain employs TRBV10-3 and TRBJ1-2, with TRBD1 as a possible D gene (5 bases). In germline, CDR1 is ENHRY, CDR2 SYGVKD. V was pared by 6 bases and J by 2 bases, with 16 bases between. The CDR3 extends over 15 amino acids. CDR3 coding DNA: TGTGCCATCAGGGGGGAGGCAATAACAAACTATGGCTACACCTTC. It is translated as CAIRGEAITNYGYTF.

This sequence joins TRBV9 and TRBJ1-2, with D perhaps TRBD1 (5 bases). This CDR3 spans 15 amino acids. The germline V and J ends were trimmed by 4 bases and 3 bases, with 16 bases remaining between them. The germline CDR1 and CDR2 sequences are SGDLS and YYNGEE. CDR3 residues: CASSQKEQGYYGYTF. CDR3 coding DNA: TGTGCCAGCAGCCAAAAGGAGCAGGGCTACTATGGCTACACCTTC. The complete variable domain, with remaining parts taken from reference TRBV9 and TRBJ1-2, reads DSGVTQTPKHLITATGQRVTLRCSPRSGDLSVYWYQQSLDQGLQFLIQYYNGEERAKGNILERFSAQQFPDLHSELNLSSLELGDSALYFCASSQKEQGYYGYTFGSGTRLTVV.

The CDR3, as DNA: TGTGCCATCAGTAAAGAAGGACAGCATAATCAGCCCCAGCATTTT. Residues: CAISKEGQHNQPQHF. The V and J genes are TRBV10-3 and TRBJ1-5; possibly TRBD1 for D (6 bases). Trimming shortened V by 5 bases and J by 4 bases, and 15 bases separated the two germline ends. CDR1 ENHRY and CDR2 SYGVKD come from the germline V gene. This CDR3 contains 15 residues.

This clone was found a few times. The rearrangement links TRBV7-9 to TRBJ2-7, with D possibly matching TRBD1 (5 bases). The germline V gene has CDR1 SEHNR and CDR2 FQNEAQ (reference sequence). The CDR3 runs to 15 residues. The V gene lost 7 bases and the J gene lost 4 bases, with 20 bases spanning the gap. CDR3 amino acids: CASTRKGQICYEQYF. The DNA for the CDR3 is TGTGCCAGCACCCGAAAGGGGCAGATCTGTTACGAGCAGTACTTC.

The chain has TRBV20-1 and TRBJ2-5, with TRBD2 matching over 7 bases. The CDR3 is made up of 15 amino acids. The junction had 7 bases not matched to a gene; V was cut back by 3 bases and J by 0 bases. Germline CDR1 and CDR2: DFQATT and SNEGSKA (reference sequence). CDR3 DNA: TGCAGTGCTAGTCTATCGGGAGGTAACCAAGAGACCCAGTACTTC. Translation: CSASLSGGNQETQYF.

In DNA form, the CDR3 reads TGTGCCTGCAAGCAACAGGGGGCGCGGACTGAAGCTTTCTTT. As protein: CACKQQGARTEAFF. V usage is TRBV19 and J usage is TRBJ1-1, with 9 positions matching TRBD1. Germline V gives CDR1 LNHDA, CDR2 SQIVND (reference sequence). J was trimmed by 5 bases and V by 11 bases; bases with no gene match: 12. The CDR3 totals 14 residues. Together with reference TRBV19 and TRBJ1-1, the CDR3 gives the full variable domain: DGGITQSPKYLFRKEGQNVTLSCEQNLNHDAMYWYRQDPGQGLRLIYYSQIVNDFQKGDIAEGYSVSREKKESFPLTVTSAQKNPTAFYLCACKQQGARTEAFFGQGTRLTVV.

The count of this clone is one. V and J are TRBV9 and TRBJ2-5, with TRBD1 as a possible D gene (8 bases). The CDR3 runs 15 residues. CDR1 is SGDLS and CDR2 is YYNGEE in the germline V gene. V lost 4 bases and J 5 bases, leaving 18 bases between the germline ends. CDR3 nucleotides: TGTGCCAGCAGCCGGCGGGGGACAGGCGGTGAGACCCAGTACTTC. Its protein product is CASSRRGTGGETQYF.

The CDR3 spells CASSPLEGYEQYF. As DNA, the CDR3 is TGTGCCAGCAGCCCATTGGAGGGGTACGAGCAGTACTTC. V usage is TRBV21-1 and J usage is TRBJ2-7; TRBD2 was called by the table and not checked on the DNA. TRBV21-1 is listed as a pseudogene. The CDR3 sequence is 13 residues long.

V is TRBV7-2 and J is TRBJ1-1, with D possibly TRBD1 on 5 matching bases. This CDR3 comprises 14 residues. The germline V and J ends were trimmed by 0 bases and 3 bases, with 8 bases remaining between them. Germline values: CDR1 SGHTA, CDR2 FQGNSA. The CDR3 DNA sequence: TGTGCCAGCAGCTTAGCCTGGGGGGACACTGAAGCTTTCTTT. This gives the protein CASSLAWGDTEAFF.

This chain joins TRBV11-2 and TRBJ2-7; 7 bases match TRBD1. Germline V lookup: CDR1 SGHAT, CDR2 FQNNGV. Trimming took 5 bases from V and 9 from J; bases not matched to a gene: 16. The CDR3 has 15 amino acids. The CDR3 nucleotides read TGTGCCAGCAGCCCCGGCCGGGACAGAACTCTCGGGCAGTACTTC. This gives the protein CASSPGRDRTLGQYF.

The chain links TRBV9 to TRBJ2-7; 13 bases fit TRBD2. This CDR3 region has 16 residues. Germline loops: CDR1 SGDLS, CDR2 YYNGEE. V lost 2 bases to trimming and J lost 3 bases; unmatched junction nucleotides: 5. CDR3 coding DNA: TGTGCCAGCAGCGTGACGGGACTAGCGGGACTCTACGAGCAGTACTTC. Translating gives CASSVTGLAGLYEQYF.

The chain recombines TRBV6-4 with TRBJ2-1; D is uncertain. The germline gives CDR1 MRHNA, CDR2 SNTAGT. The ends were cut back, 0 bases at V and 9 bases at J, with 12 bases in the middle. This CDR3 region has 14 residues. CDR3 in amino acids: CASSDSYRNSEQFF. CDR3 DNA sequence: TGTGCCAGCAGTGACTCCTACCGAAACAGTGAGCAGTTCTTC.

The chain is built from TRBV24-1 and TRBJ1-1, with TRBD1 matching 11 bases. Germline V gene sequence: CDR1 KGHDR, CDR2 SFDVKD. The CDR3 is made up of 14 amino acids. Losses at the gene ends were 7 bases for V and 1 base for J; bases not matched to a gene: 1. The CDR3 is CATRGTGGNTEAFF. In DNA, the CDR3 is TGTGCCACCAGGGGGACAGGGGGGAACACTGAAGCTTTCTTT.

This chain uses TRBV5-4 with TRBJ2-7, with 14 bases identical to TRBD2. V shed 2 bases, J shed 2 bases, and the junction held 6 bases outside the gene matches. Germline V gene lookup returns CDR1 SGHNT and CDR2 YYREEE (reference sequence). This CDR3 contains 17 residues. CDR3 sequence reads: CASSFGTSGGDTYEQYF. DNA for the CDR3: TGTGCCAGCAGCTTCGGGACTAGCGGGGGCGATACCTACGAGCAGTACTTC.

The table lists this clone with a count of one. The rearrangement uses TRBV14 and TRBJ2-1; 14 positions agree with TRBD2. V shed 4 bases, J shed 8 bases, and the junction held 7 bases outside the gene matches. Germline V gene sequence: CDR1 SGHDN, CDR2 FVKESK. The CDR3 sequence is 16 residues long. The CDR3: CASSPGTSGSFYEQFF. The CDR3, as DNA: TGTGCCAGCAGCCCTGGGACTAGCGGGAGTTTTTATGAGCAGTTCTTC.

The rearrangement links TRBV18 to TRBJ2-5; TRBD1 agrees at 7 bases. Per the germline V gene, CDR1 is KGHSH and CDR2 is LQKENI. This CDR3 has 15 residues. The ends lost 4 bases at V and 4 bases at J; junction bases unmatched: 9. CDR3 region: CASSLDRDRRETQYF. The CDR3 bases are TGTGCCAGCTCACTTGACCGGGACAGACGAGAGACCCAGTACTTC.

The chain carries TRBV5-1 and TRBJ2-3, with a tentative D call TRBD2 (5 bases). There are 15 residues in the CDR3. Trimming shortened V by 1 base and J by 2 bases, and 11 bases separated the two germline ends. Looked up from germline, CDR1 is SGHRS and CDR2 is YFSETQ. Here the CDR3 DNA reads TGCGCCAGCAGCTTGCAAGCGGCTTCCACAGATACGCAGTATTTT. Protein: CASSLQAASTDTQYF.

CDR3 DNA: TGTGCCAGCAGCGTAGGGGAACAGGGGTACACCGGGGAGCTGTTTTTT. Translating it yields CASSVGEQGYTGELFF. The chain links TRBV9 to TRBJ2-2; 7 nucleotides line up with TRBD1. This CDR3 has 16 amino acids. V was pared by 0 bases and J by 3 bases, with 5 bases of the junction left unmatched. Germline CDR1 SGDLS, CDR2 YYNGEE.

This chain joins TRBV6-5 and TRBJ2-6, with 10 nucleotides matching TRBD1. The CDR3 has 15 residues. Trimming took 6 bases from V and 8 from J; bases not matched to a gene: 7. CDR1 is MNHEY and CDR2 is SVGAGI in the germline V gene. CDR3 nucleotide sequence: TGTGCCAGCAGCTCGGGACAGGGGTTGTCCAACGTCCTGACTTTC. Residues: CASSSGQGLSNVLTF.

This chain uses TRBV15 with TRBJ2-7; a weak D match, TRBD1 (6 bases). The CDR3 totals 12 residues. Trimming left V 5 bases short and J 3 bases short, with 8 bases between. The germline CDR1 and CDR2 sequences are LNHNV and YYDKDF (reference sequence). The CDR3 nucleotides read TGTGCCACCAGCGGGGGCGGCTACGAGCAGTACTTC. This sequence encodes CATSGGGYEQYF.

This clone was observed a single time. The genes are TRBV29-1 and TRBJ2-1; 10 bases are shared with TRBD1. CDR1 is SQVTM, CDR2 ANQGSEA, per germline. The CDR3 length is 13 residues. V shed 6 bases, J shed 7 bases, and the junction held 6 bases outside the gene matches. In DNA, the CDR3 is TGCAGCGTGCCGGGACAGGGGATGAATGAGCAGTTCTTC. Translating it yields CSVPGQGMNEQFF.

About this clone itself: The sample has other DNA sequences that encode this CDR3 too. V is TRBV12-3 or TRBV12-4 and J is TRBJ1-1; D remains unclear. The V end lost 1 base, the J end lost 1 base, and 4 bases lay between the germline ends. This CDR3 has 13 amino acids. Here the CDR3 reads CASSLGQNTEAFF. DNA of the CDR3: TGTGCCAGCAGTTTAGGGCAGAACACTGAAGCTTTCTTT.

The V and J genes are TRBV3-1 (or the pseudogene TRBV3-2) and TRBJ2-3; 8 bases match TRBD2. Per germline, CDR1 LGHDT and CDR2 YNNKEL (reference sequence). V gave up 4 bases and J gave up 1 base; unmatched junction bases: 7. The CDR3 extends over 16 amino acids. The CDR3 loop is CASSPDWRGGTDTQYF. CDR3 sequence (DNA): TGTGCCAGCAGCCCAGACTGGCGGGGGGGCACAGATACGCAGTATTTT.

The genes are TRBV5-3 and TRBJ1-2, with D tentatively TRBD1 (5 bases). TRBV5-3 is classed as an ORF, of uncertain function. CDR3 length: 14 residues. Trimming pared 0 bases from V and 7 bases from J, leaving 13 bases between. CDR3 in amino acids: CARSLEPYDSGYTF. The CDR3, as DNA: TGTGCCAGAAGCTTGGAGCCCTACGACAGTGGCTACACCTTC.

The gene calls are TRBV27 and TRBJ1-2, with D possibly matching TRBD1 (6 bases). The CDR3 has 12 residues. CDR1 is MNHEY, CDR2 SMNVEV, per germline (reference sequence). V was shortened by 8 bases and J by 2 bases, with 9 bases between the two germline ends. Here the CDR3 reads CASQGTNYGYTF. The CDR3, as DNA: TGTGCCAGCCAGGGGACCAACTATGGCTACACCTTC.

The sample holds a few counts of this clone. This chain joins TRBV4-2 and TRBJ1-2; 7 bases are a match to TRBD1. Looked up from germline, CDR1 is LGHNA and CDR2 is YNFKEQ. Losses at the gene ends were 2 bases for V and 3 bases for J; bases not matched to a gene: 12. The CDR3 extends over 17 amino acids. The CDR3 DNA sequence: TGTGCCAGCAGCCAACTTATTATGGGACAGCTTGACTATGGCTACACCTTC. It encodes CASSQLIMGQLDYGYTF.